The 21 T cell receptor beta chains in this list originate from one sample, sequenced in a study of CD8 T cells in Susac syndrome. Reverse transcription of roughly 0.5 to 1 ug RNA was carried out with random hexamers. One entry per CDR3 protein results from TCRdb running MiXCR on the immunoSEQ multiplex PCR reads. The data contain around 200,000 distinct CDR3 sequences, just under 95% of them singletons. Sequenced: CD4+ T cells from PBMCs. The receptor source for this set is a human donor with multiple sclerosis.

This chain uses TRBV9 with TRBJ2-5; D is uncertain. CDR3 length: 14 residues. V lost 0 bases and J lost 3, with 9 bases in between. Germline V CDR1 and CDR2: SGDLS, YYNGEE. Here the CDR3 reads CASSVGVHEETQYF. The CDR3 bases are TGTGCCAGCAGCGTAGGGGTCCATGAAGAGACCCAGTACTTC. Full variable domain (missing parts from reference TRBV9 and TRBJ2-5): DSGVTQTPKHLITATGQRVTLRCSPRSGDLSVYWYQQSLDQGLQFLIQYYNGEERAKGNILERFSAQQFPDLHSELNLSSLELGDSALYFCASSVGVHEETQYFGPGTRLLVL.

The V and J genes are TRBV27 and TRBJ2-7, with D perhaps matching TRBD1 (5 bases). CDR3 length: 15 residues. Germline V gives CDR1 MNHEY, CDR2 SMNVEV (reference sequence). The V end was cut by 3 bases, the J end by 0 bases, with 12 bases between. Here the CDR3 reads CASSLGPGLSYEQYF. The CDR3 bases are TGTGCCAGCAGTTTGGGTCCAGGGCTCTCCTACGAGCAGTACTTC.

This chain uses TRBV20-1 with TRBJ1-3; 8 bases align to TRBD1. Trimming cost V 0 bases and J 4 bases; bases outside gene matches: 11. This CDR3 has 17 residues. The germline V gene has CDR1 DFQATT and CDR2 SNEGSKA (reference sequence). The CDR3 region has the DNA TGCAGTGCTAGAGATTTTGGACAGGGAGGATACGGAAACACCATATATTTT. It translates to CSARDFGQGGYGNTIYF.

This chain uses TRBV13 with TRBJ2-7; D is unresolved. CDR1 and CDR2 (germline): PRHDT, FYEKMQ (reference sequence). CDR3 length: 12 residues. Trimming shortened V by 1 base and J by 7 bases, and 8 bases separated the two germline ends. The CDR3 region has the DNA TGTGCCAGCAGCTTAGCGGGTGTGGAGCAGTACTTC. As protein: CASSLAGVEQYF. The variable domain in full, with the rest retrieved from reference TRBV13 and TRBJ2-7, is AAGVIQSPRHLIKEKRETATLKCYPIPRHDTVYWYQQGPGQDPQFLISFYEKMQSDKGSIPDRFSAQQFSDYHSELNMSSLELGDSALYFCASSLAGVEQYFGPGTRLTVT.

The chain has TRBV29-1 and TRBJ1-2; a possible D gene is TRBD1 (6 bases). The germline CDR1 and CDR2 sequences are SQVTM and ANQGSEA. V lost 1 base and J 8 bases, leaving 20 bases between the germline ends. The CDR3 contains 15 residues. This chain's CDR3 is CSVEGSGAGEEGYTF. As DNA, the CDR3 is TGCAGCGTTGAAGGGTCAGGAGCAGGGGAGGAGGGCTACACCTTC.

The sample holds one count of this clonotype. The chain joins TRBV30 to TRBJ2-3; 8 bases are a match to TRBD1. The CDR3 has 13 residues. Germline CDR1 GTSNPN, CDR2 SVGIG (reference sequence). Germline trimming cut 7 bases from V and 2 bases from J; bases unmatched to any gene: 5. CDR3 protein: CAYGTGDTDTQYF. Written as DNA, the CDR3 is TGTGCCTACGGGACAGGAGACACAGATACGCAGTATTTT.

This chain uses TRBV29-1 with TRBJ1-2; D remains unclear. This CDR3 is 12 amino acids long. Looked up from germline, CDR1 is SQVTM and CDR2 is ANQGSEA. Trimming removed 4 bases from V and 4 bases from J, with 10 bases in between. CDR3 sequence reads: CSVGLEVYGYTF. CDR3 DNA sequence: TGCAGCGTTGGATTGGAAGTCTATGGCTACACCTTC.

The chain has TRBV2 and TRBJ2-7; 11 bases are a match to TRBD1. The CDR3 is 15 amino acids. Germline values: CDR1 SNHLY, CDR2 FYNNEI. V trimming: 6 bases; J trimming: 3 bases; junction bases outside the gene matches: 7. The CDR3 loop reads CASSDRTGGFYEQYF. CDR3 nucleotides: TGTGCCAGCAGCGACCGGACAGGGGGCTTCTACGAGCAGTACTTC.

This chain uses TRBV29-1 with TRBJ1-6; a weak D match, TRBD1 (5 bases). With 5 bases removed from V and 9 bases from J, the gap between germline ends came to 14 bases. The CDR3 runs 13 residues. Germline loops: CDR1 SQVTM, CDR2 ANQGSEA. Here the CDR3 DNA reads TGCAGCGTTATCGACAGCGAAGGTTCACCCCTCCACTTT. It specifies CSVIDSEGSPLHF.

The rearrangement uses TRBV7-3 and TRBJ2-5, with 8 bases aligning to TRBD2. The junction had 12 bases not matched to a gene; V was cut back by 5 bases and J by 1 base. The CDR3 is 17 amino acids. Germline values: CDR1 SGHTA, CDR2 FQGTGA. Written as DNA, the CDR3 is TGTGCCAGCAGCCCCAAGGGAGCGGGGGACGTCCAAGAGACCCAGTACTTC. Translation gives CASSPKGAGDVQETQYF.

The chain recombines TRBV29-1 with TRBJ1-1; 7 bases align to TRBD1. CDR3 length: 13 amino acids. The germline V gene has CDR1 SQVTM and CDR2 ANQGSEA. V gave up 6 bases and J gave up 4 bases; unmatched junction bases: 8. CDR3 amino acids: CSVRQGSATEAFF. The CDR3 coding sequence is TGCAGCGTGAGACAGGGTTCGGCCACTGAAGCTTTCTTT.

This clonotype occurred once. The chain links TRBV29-1 to TRBJ1-5; a weak D match, TRBD1 (5 bases). The CDR3 spans 13 residues. Germline CDR1 SQVTM, CDR2 ANQGSEA. The V end lost 3 bases, the J end lost 2 bases, and 8 bases lay between the germline ends. The CDR3 sequence is CSVEGGGNQPQHF. The DNA of the CDR3 is TGCAGCGTTGAGGGGGGAGGCAATCAGCCCCAGCATTTT.

This clonotype has a single count. This chain joins TRBV9 and TRBJ1-2; no clear D gene. The CDR3 runs 14 residues. CDR1 is SGDLS and CDR2 is YYNGEE in the germline V gene. The V end lost 0 bases, the J end lost 7 bases, and 13 bases lay between the germline ends. CDR3 loop: CASSVAPRDFGYTF. DNA of the CDR3: TGTGCCAGCAGCGTAGCCCCAAGGGATTTTGGCTACACCTTC.

The rearrangement links TRBV7-2 to TRBJ2-5; 8 bases line up with TRBD2. Germline V gives CDR1 SGHTA, CDR2 FQGNSA. This CDR3 region has 15 residues. The J segment lost 4 bases and the V segment lost 5 bases, leaving 9 bases of the junction unmatched. CDR3: CASSMGLVGRETQYF. The DNA of the CDR3 is TGTGCCAGCAGCATGGGACTAGTCGGGCGAGAGACCCAGTACTTC. Filled out from reference TRBV7-2 and TRBJ2-5, the complete variable domain reads GAGVSQSPSNKVTEKGKDVELRCDPISGHTALYWYRQSLGQGLEFLIYFQGNSAPDKSGLPSDRFSAERTGGSVSTLTIQRTQQEDSAVYLCASSMGLVGRETQYFGPGTRLLVL.

The V and J genes are TRBV7-8 and TRBJ2-1; TRBD2 matches at 7 bases. CDR3 length: 14 amino acids. CDR1 and CDR2 from the germline V gene are SGHVS and FQNEAQ. J gave up 9 bases and V 5 bases, and 10 bases lay outside the gene matches. The CDR3 DNA reads TGTGCCAGCAGCCTAGAGCTAGCGGTCCGTGAGCAGTTCTTC. Translated: CASSLELAVREQFF.

This chain connects TRBV4-2 to TRBJ2-1; 9 bases map to TRBD2. V shed 0 bases, J shed 0 bases, and the junction held 3 bases outside the gene matches. In germline, CDR1 is LGHNA, CDR2 YNFKEQ. The CDR3 sequence is 17 residues long. The CDR3 DNA is TGTGCCAGCAGCCAAGATGCGGGGGGGGGCTCCTACAATGAGCAGTTCTTC. This encodes CASSQDAGGGSYNEQFF.

The genes are TRBV12-3 or TRBV12-4 and TRBJ1-5, with D tentatively TRBD1 (6 bases). V was cut by 2 bases and J by 4 bases, with 9 bases left in between. The CDR3 totals 14 residues. CDR3 amino acids: CASSLFQGNQPQHF. CDR3 coding DNA: TGTGCCAGCAGTTTATTTCAGGGGAATCAGCCCCAGCATTTT.

The chain recombines TRBV20-1 with TRBJ2-1, with 9 bases that match TRBD2. V gave up 5 bases and J gave up 8 bases; unmatched junction bases: 10. CDR1 and CDR2 (germline): DFQATT, SNEGSKA (reference sequence). This CDR3 region has 14 residues. The DNA for the CDR3 is TGCAGTGCTTCCCGGGGTAGCGGGGGACATGAGCAGTTCTTC. Protein sequence: CSASRGSGGHEQFF.

The rearrangement uses TRBV29-1 and TRBJ2-2; no definite D call. CDR3 size: 11 residues. Between the trimmed V and J ends, which lost 5 bases and 6 bases, there was a span of 7 bases. Germline V lookup: CDR1 SQVTM, CDR2 ANQGSEA. The CDR3 loop is CSVLAAGELFF. The CDR3 DNA follows: TGCAGCGTTCTGGCGGCCGGGGAGCTGTTTTTT.

The chain recombines TRBV6-2 or TRBV6-3 with TRBJ2-1; the match to TRBD1 covers 8 bases. Per the germline V gene, CDR1 is MNHEY and CDR2 is SVGEGT. The V segment lost 2 bases and the J segment 7 bases; nucleotides outside the gene matches: 7. CDR3 length: 15 residues. DNA for the CDR3: TGTGCCAGCAGTTACGGACAGGGTGGCCTGAATGAGCAGTTCTTC. This gives the protein CASSYGQGGLNEQFF.

V usage is TRBV12-5 and J usage is TRBJ1-1, with D unresolved. The CDR3 is made up of 13 amino acids. CDR1 LGHNT and CDR2 FRNRAP come from the germline V gene. V lost 7 bases, J lost 1 base, and 10 bases lay in between. CDR3 DNA sequence: TGTGCTAGTGCCCCCCTATCGAACACTGAAGCTTTCTTT. It translates to CASAPLSNTEAFF.